The present TCR beta chain was sequenced within a study of tumor-infiltrating lymphocytes in primary liver carcinoma. Study information: Stage T1-T3 N0M0 tumors measured roughly 4 to 11 cm at most.

Starting from approximately 500 ng of total RNA, TCR beta cDNA was produced with a primer in the constant region. Libraries of TCR beta came from three nested multiplex PCR rounds with slightly modified ARM-PCR. TCRdb re-derived calls from the multiplex PCR reads in MiXCR, one entry per CDR3 protein. The sample includes some 20,000 distinct CDR3 sequences, 60% to 80% of them seen just once. Co-extracting RNA and DNA was done with roughly 17-34 mg of unsorted bulk tissue as input. Every tumor specimen contained over 80% viable tumor cells. Notes on this clonotype: Antigen: not known. An end of the junction differs from the germline gene, which may be a read error.

General study points: When set against blood, tumors had a significantly higher top-250-clone fraction (p = 0.039). For tumor-adjacent and tumor-blood pairs, overlap was less than that seen for tumor region pairs.

The source is a woman aged 30 to 39 with primary liver carcinoma and hepatitis B virus infection. Sequences were obtained from liver tumor tissue from sampling region 4. Subset denoted: tumor region T4, right-lateral pole.

The CDR3 reads CASSLSGTSGPEHLF. In DNA form, the CDR3 reads TGTGCCAGCAGCCTGTCCGGGACTAGCGGACCTGAGCATCTCTTC. The chain recombines TRBV12-3 or TRBV12-4 with TRBJ2-1; 11 nucleotides match TRBD2. The CDR3 contains 15 residues.